These 13 T cell receptor beta chains originate from one sample sequenced in a study of beta chain features in type 1 diabetes. Of the isolated RNA, all was reverse transcribed, and so the sequenced material was expressed TCRB transcripts. Sequencing used immunoSEQ multiplex PCR; TCRdb keeps in-frame clones, though not all of them. Found here are roughly 400,000 clones, more than 11% of them singletons; the top ten hold roughly 0.04%. The specimen sequenced was naive CD4+ T cells from blood. The receptor source for this set is a man between 25 and 39 years old in good health.

This clone turned up a few times. The sample carries other DNA sequences with the same CDR3. J is TRBJ2-7 and V is TRBV9; the D call may be TRBD1 or TRBD2 (5 bases each). Trimming removed 1 base from V and 4 bases from J, with 9 bases in between. Germline assignment: CDR1 SGDLS and CDR2 YYNGEE. The CDR3 sequence is 13 residues long. This chain's CDR3 is CASSVSGGYEQYF. The CDR3 bases are TGTGCCAGCAGCGTATCTGGGGGATACGAGCAGTACTTC. Supplemented by reference TRBV9 and TRBJ2-7, the full variable domain reads DSGVTQTPKHLITATGQRVTLRCSPRSGDLSVYWYQQSLDQGLQFLIQYYNGEERAKGNILERFSAQQFPDLHSELNLSSLELGDSALYFCASSVSGGYEQYFGPGTRLTVT.

The chain couples TRBV27 to TRBJ2-1, with D possibly called TRBD1 or TRBD2 (6 bases each). This CDR3 has 15 amino acids. Germline V gene lookup returns CDR1 MNHEY and CDR2 SMNVEV (reference sequence). V gave up 8 bases and J gave up 8 bases, with 22 bases separating them. The CDR3 loop is CASGGFREYPYEQFF. In nucleotides, the CDR3 is TGTGCCAGCGGGGGCTTCCGGGAGTACCCCTATGAGCAGTTCTTC.

The sample holds a few counts of this clone. This chain connects TRBV7-3 to TRBJ2-3; tentatively, D is TRBD1 or TRBD2 (5 bases each). This CDR3 is built from 16 residues. V lost 5 bases and J 2 bases, leaving 17 bases between the germline ends. Germline CDR1 reads SGHTA; CDR2 reads FQGTGA. The CDR3: CASSLKPGRDTDTQYF. CDR3 DNA: TGTGCCAGCAGCCTGAAACCGGGACGGGACACAGATACGCAGTATTTT.

The V call is TRBV29-1, the J call TRBJ1-1; no definite D call. V gave up 4 bases and J gave up 5 bases, with 14 bases separating them. Germline CDR1 SQVTM, CDR2 ANQGSEA. This CDR3 has 13 amino acids. CDR3: CSVVGHLGTEAFF. The DNA for the CDR3 is TGCAGCGTTGTGGGTCATTTGGGGACTGAAGCTTTCTTT.

This clone was picked up a small number of times. The J gene is TRBJ2-1, the V gene TRBV13, with D maybe TRBD2 (5 bases). The CDR3 covers 15 residues. V was pared by 4 bases and J by 5 bases, with 15 bases between. Per germline, CDR1 PRHDT and CDR2 FYEKMQ (reference sequence). CDR3 nucleotide sequence: TGTGCCAGCAGCTGGGCCCGGCGGGCCAACAATGAGCAGTTCTTC. It specifies CASSWARRANNEQFF.

Only a few counts were recorded for this clone. V usage is TRBV9 and J usage is TRBJ2-5; D unclear. Between the trimmed V and J ends, which lost 0 bases and 7 bases, there was a span of 16 bases. Germline-derived CDR1 and CDR2 are SGDLS and YYNGEE. The CDR3 spans 15 residues. For the CDR3, the DNA is TGTGCCAGCAGCGTAGTCCCAGGCCCCGCCGGGACCCAGTACTTC. Protein sequence: CASSVVPGPAGTQYF. Filled out from reference TRBV9 and TRBJ2-5, the complete variable domain reads DSGVTQTPKHLITATGQRVTLRCSPRSGDLSVYWYQQSLDQGLQFLIQYYNGEERAKGNILERFSAQQFPDLHSELNLSSLELGDSALYFCASSVVPGPAGTQYFGPGTRLLVL.

This clone was seen a few times. The chain has TRBV29-1 and TRBJ1-3, with TRBD1 identical over 7 bases. V was pared by 4 bases and J by 7 bases, with 10 bases of the junction left unmatched. Germline CDR1 is SQVTM and CDR2 is ANQGSEA. CDR3 length: 14 residues. CDR3 in amino acids: CSVGLGTVGNTIYF. CDR3 bases: TGCAGCGTTGGGTTAGGGACAGTTGGGAACACCATATATTTT.

The chain employs TRBV6-6 and TRBJ2-3; D is unclear. CDR1 is MNHNY and CDR2 is SVGAGI in the germline V gene (reference sequence). This CDR3 spans 9 amino acids. Trimming took off 8 bases at V and 5 bases at J, with 2 bases between the two ends. In DNA form, the CDR3 reads TGTGCCAGCGGAGATACGCAGTATTTT. The encoded protein is CASGDTQYF.

The chain employs TRBV28 and TRBJ2-7; D is undetermined. Per the germline V gene, CDR1 is MDHEN and CDR2 is SYDVKM. Trimming stripped 5 bases from V and 4 bases from J, with 9 bases between. The CDR3 has 12 residues. The CDR3 coding sequence is TGTGCCAGCAGTCCAACGTCGTACGAGCAGTACTTC. It yields the protein CASSPTSYEQYF.

The chain carries TRBV1 and TRBJ2-7. TRBV1 is marked as a pseudogene. This CDR3 contains 11 residues. CDR3 bases: TGCACCAGCAGCCCCTTTAGGGAGCAGTACTTC. The encoded protein is CTSSPFREQYF.

This clone has just a few counts. The V call is TRBV7-2, the J call TRBJ2-1, with D uncertain. Per germline, CDR1 SGHTA and CDR2 FQGNSA. The germline V and J ends were trimmed by 0 bases and 6 bases, with 12 bases remaining between them. The CDR3 has 15 residues. The CDR3 DNA reads TGTGCCAGCAGCTTAGCAACGTACTCTACCAATGAGCAGTTCTTC. Its translation is CASSLATYSTNEQFF.

This clone was seen many times. The chain joins TRBV30 to TRBJ2-5, with D tentatively TRBD1 (6 bases). V gave up 2 bases and J gave up 10 bases, with 17 bases separating them. The CDR3 runs 13 residues. Looked up from germline, CDR1 is GTSNPN and CDR2 is SVGIG (reference sequence). CDR3 in DNA: TGTGCCTGGAGTTCTGGGGGCCCGGTTGGCCAGTACTTC. It encodes CAWSSGGPVGQYF.

The chain combines TRBV7-9 with TRBJ1-6; no clear D. Trimming shortened V by 4 bases and J by 7 bases, and 17 bases separated the two germline ends. The CDR3 totals 16 residues. Germline V gene data show CDR1 as SEHNR and CDR2 as FQNEAQ (reference sequence). CDR3 in amino acids: CASSSGIQPRNSPLHF. The CDR3 DNA sequence: TGTGCCAGCAGCTCGGGTATACAGCCTAGAAATTCACCCCTCCACTTT.